One sample yielded the 21 T cell receptor beta chains listed below, sequenced in a study of T cell changes during pregnancy in multiple sclerosis. The table came from immunoSEQ multiplex PCR; TCRdb's copy has only in-frame clones and leaves some out. The sample contains 70,000 to 75,000 clones, approximately 92% of which appear only once. The sequences come from peripheral blood, collected before pregnancy. Receptors were obtained from a female donor with multiple sclerosis, enrolled in a pregnancy study.

V is TRBV6-4 and J is TRBJ2-2; 7 bases fit TRBD1. Per the germline V gene, CDR1 is MRHNA and CDR2 is SNTAGT. J gave up 6 bases and V 2 bases, and 3 bases lay outside the gene matches. The CDR3 length is 14 residues. The DNA of the CDR3 is TGTGCCAGCAGTGACGGGCAGGGGGCCGGGGAGCTGTTTTTT. Encoded protein: CASSDGQGAGELFF.

V usage is TRBV7-6 and J usage is TRBJ1-4; TRBD1 aligns across 9 bases. The V segment lost 5 bases and the J segment 8 bases; nucleotides outside the gene matches: 6. From germline, CDR1 is SGHVS and CDR2 FNYEAQ. The CDR3 runs to 14 residues. The chain's CDR3 is CASSRGQGGEKLFF. The DNA of the CDR3 is TGTGCCAGCAGCCGGGGACAGGGCGGAGAAAAACTGTTTTTT.

The V gene is TRBV29-1, the J gene TRBJ2-1; the match to TRBD1 covers 11 bases. CDR1 and CDR2 (germline): SQVTM, ANQGSEA. After removal of 4 bases from V and 7 bases from J, the junction contained 3 bases not matched to a gene. CDR3 length: 13 residues. In DNA form, the CDR3 reads TGCAGCGTTGGGACAGGGGGCTCAAATGAGCAGTTCTTC. The encoded protein is CSVGTGGSNEQFF.

The V gene is TRBV30, the J gene TRBJ2-3; D not resolved. The V end was cut by 4 bases, the J end by 2 bases, with 13 bases between. Looked up from germline, CDR1 is GTSNPN and CDR2 is SVGIG (reference sequence). CDR3 size: 14 residues. The CDR3 protein is CAWNPSANTDTQYF. CDR3 coding DNA: TGTGCCTGGAACCCCTCAGCGAACACAGATACGCAGTATTTT. The full variable domain, with the rest looked up from reference TRBV30 and TRBJ2-3, is SQTIHQWPATLVQPVGSPLSLECTVEGTSNPNLYWYRQAAGRGLQLLFYSVGIGQISSEVPQNLSASRPQDRQFILSSKKLLLSDSGFYLCAWNPSANTDTQYFGPGTRLTVL.

This chain joins TRBV29-1 and TRBJ2-5; 9 bases line up with TRBD1. Germline V lookup: CDR1 SQVTM, CDR2 ANQGSEA. With 7 bases clipped from V and 1 base from J, the junction kept 7 bases outside the gene matches. CDR3 length: 14 amino acids. The CDR3 DNA reads TGCAGCGCCTCTGGACAGGGGTTCCAAGAGACCCAGTACTTC. Protein product: CSASGQGFQETQYF.

The chain combines TRBV29-1 with TRBJ1-2; 8 positions match TRBD1. The germline V gene encodes CDR1 SQVTM and CDR2 ANQGSEA. V lost 6 bases and J lost 8; bases outside the gene matches: 14. The CDR3 spans 14 residues. The CDR3 region has the DNA TGCAGCGTGGATACAGGGGGGACCCTTTCCGGCTACACCTTC. It is translated as CSVDTGGTLSGYTF. The full variable domain, with the rest looked up from reference TRBV29-1 and TRBJ1-2, is SAVISQKPSRDICQRGTSLTIQCQVDSQVTMMFWYRQQPGQSLTLIATANQGSEATYESGFVIDKFPISRPNLTFSTLTVSNMSPEDSSIYLCSVDTGGTLSGYTFGSGTRLTVV.

This rearrangement joins TRBV4-3 to TRBJ2-2; D remains ambiguous. The V and J ends lost 0 bases and 6 bases respectively, with 5 bases between them. In germline, CDR1 is LGHNA, CDR2 YSLEER. There are 13 residues in the CDR3. CDR3: CASSQDVSGELFF. In DNA form, the CDR3 reads TGCGCCAGCAGCCAAGACGTGTCCGGGGAGCTGTTTTTT.

V is TRBV6-5 and J is TRBJ2-1; TRBD2 might be the D (5 bases). The germline V and J ends were trimmed by 3 bases and 7 bases, with 10 bases remaining between them. Germline assignment: CDR1 MNHEY and CDR2 SVGAGI. The CDR3 covers 13 residues. The CDR3 bases are TGTGCCAGCAGTTATGACGGGGTAAATGAGCAGTTCTTC. Translated: CASSYDGVNEQFF.

The J gene is TRBJ2-3, the V gene TRBV7-3; weak D call: TRBD1 (5 bases). The CDR3 is 14 residues long. The V end lost 3 bases, the J end lost 2 bases, and 9 bases lay between the germline ends. Looked up from germline, CDR1 is SGHTA and CDR2 is FQGTGA. The CDR3 nucleotides read TGTGCCAGCAGCTTGCGACAGACCACAGATACGCAGTATTTT. It translates to CASSLRQTTDTQYF.

The chain carries TRBV4-1 and TRBJ2-5; 10 nucleotides line up with TRBD2. There are 18 residues in the CDR3. Looked up from germline, CDR1 is MGHRA and CDR2 is YSYEKL. The trim removed 0 bases at V and 5 bases at J, leaving 12 bases unmatched. The CDR3 DNA reads as TGCGCCAGCAGCCAAGAGCCCCTGAGCGGGAGGGCCTGGGAGACCCAGTACTTC. Translation gives CASSQEPLSGRAWETQYF.

This chain uses TRBV30 with TRBJ2-7; D may be TRBD1 (5 bases). The CDR3 has 13 residues. Germline CDR1 and CDR2: GTSNPN and SVGIG (reference sequence). V was trimmed by 2 bases and J by 2 bases, leaving 10 bases between them. CDR3 coding DNA: TGTGCCTGGAGTTTTCACAGGACCTACGAGCAGTACTTC. Its protein product is CAWSFHRTYEQYF.

V gene TRBV19 combines with J gene TRBJ1-2; 9 nucleotides align to TRBD1. The CDR3 is made up of 14 amino acids. CDR1 and CDR2 (germline): LNHDA, SQIVND (reference sequence). V shed 5 bases, J shed 8 bases, and the junction held 9 bases outside the gene matches. CDR3 amino acids: CASSAAGTGSGYTF. The CDR3 DNA is TGTGCCAGTAGTGCAGCCGGGACAGGGAGCGGCTACACCTTC.

This chain joins TRBV6-1 and TRBJ2-7; 10 bases are shared with TRBD1. CDR1 is MNHNS and CDR2 is SASEGT in the germline V gene. V was clipped by 0 bases and J by 5 bases; unmatched bases: 7. The CDR3 has 16 residues. For the CDR3, the DNA is TGTGCCAGCAGTGAAGCCGGGACAGGGGTAAGACACGAGCAGTACTTC. Translating gives CASSEAGTGVRHEQYF.

The gene calls are TRBV9 and TRBJ2-1, with TRBD2 identical over 8 bases. This CDR3 is 15 amino acids long. CDR1 is SGDLS, CDR2 YYNGEE, per germline. Trimming removed 1 base from V and 5 bases from J; junction bases left unmatched: 5. CDR3 sequence: CASSVSGSSHNEQFF. The CDR3 coding sequence is TGTGCCAGCAGCGTAAGCGGGAGTAGCCACAATGAGCAGTTCTTC. Based on the CDR3 plus reference TRBV9 and TRBJ2-1, the full variable domain is DSGVTQTPKHLITATGQRVTLRCSPRSGDLSVYWYQQSLDQGLQFLIQYYNGEERAKGNILERFSAQQFPDLHSELNLSSLELGDSALYFCASSVSGSSHNEQFFGPGTRLTVL.

This clone was observed a handful of times. The V call is TRBV30, the J call TRBJ1-1, with 8 positions matching TRBD1. Losses at the gene ends were 3 bases for V and 4 bases for J; bases not matched to a gene: 1. This CDR3 spans 12 amino acids. Germline V gives CDR1 GTSNPN, CDR2 SVGIG (reference sequence). DNA of the CDR3: TGTGCCTGGAGCACAGGGGGCACTGAAGCTTTCTTT. The encoded protein is CAWSTGGTEAFF.

The chain recombines TRBV28 with TRBJ2-7; 8 bases line up with TRBD2. The germline V gene encodes CDR1 MDHEN and CDR2 SYDVKM. Trimming removed 2 bases from V and 3 bases from J; junction bases left unmatched: 12. The CDR3 is made up of 17 amino acids. CDR3 DNA sequence: TGTGCCAGCAGTTTAGGAGGGAGCGGGAGCCTTGACTACGAGCAGTACTTC. Protein product: CASSLGGSGSLDYEQYF.

V and J are TRBV6-5 and TRBJ1-1; tentative D call: TRBD1 (6 bases). The CDR3 has 14 amino acids. With 5 bases removed from V and 6 bases from J, the gap between germline ends came to 16 bases. Germline CDR1 and CDR2: MNHEY and SVGAGI. CDR3 loop: CASSLRGARAEAFF. CDR3 coding DNA: TGTGCCAGCAGTCTGCGGGGGGCTCGAGCTGAAGCTTTCTTT.

The CDR3 region has the DNA TGTGCCAGGGGACTAGCGGGGCAACCTAGCACAGATACGCAGTATTTT. Protein sequence: CARGLAGQPSTDTQYF. The chain has TRBV6-7 and TRBJ2-3, with 13 bases identical to TRBD2. TRBV6-7 is an ORF, with its function uncertain. The V segment lost 9 bases and the J segment 0 bases; nucleotides outside the gene matches: 6. This CDR3 is built from 16 residues.

J is TRBJ1-1 and V is TRBV6-5, with D unresolved. With 5 bases removed from V and 4 bases from J, the gap between germline ends came to 17 bases. The CDR3 loop spans 15 amino acids. Germline V gene data show CDR1 as MNHEY and CDR2 as SVGAGI. CDR3 sequence reads: CASSPWRDGSTEAFF. CDR3 sequence (DNA): TGTGCCAGCAGTCCATGGCGGGATGGAAGCACTGAAGCTTTCTTT.

V gene TRBV27 combines with J gene TRBJ2-2; D possibly corresponds to TRBD1 (6 bases). Deletions cut 4 bases from V and 7 bases from J, with 10 bases between. Germline values: CDR1 MNHEY, CDR2 SMNVEV (reference sequence). The CDR3 loop spans 13 amino acids. The CDR3 DNA reads TGTGCCAGCAGTTCCTCAGGGGACGGGGAGCTGTTTTTT. Amino acid sequence: CASSSSGDGELFF.

The chain carries TRBV5-6 and TRBJ2-1, with a tentative D call TRBD2 (6 bases). This CDR3 region has 12 residues. Germline CDR1 and CDR2: SGHDT and YYEEEE. V was pared by 3 bases and J by 8 bases, with 9 bases between. The CDR3 loop reads CASSWDFYEQFF. CDR3 bases: TGTGCCAGCAGCTGGGACTTTTATGAGCAGTTCTTC.